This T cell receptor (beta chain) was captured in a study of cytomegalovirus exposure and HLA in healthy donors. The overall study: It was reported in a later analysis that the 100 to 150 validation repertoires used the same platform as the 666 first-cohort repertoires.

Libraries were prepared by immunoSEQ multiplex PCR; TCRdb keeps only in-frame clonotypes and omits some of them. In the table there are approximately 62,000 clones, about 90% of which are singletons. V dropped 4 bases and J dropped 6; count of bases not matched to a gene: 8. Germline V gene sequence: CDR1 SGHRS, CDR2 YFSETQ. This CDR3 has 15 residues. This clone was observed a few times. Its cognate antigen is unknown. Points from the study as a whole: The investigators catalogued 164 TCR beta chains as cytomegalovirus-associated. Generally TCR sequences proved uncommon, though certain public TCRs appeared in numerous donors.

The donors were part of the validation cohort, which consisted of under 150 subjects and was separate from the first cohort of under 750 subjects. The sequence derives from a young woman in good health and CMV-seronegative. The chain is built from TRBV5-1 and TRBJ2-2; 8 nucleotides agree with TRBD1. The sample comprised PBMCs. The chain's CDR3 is CASSLSTGVPGELFF. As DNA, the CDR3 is TGCGCCAGCAGCCTTTCGACAGGGGTCCCCGGGGAGCTGTTTTTT. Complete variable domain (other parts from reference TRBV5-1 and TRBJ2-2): KAGVTQTPRYLIKTRGQQVTLSCSPISGHRSVSWYQQTPGQGLQFLFEYFSETQRNKGNFPGRFSGRQFSNSRSEMNVSTLELGDSALYLCASSLSTGVPGELFFGEGSRLTVL.